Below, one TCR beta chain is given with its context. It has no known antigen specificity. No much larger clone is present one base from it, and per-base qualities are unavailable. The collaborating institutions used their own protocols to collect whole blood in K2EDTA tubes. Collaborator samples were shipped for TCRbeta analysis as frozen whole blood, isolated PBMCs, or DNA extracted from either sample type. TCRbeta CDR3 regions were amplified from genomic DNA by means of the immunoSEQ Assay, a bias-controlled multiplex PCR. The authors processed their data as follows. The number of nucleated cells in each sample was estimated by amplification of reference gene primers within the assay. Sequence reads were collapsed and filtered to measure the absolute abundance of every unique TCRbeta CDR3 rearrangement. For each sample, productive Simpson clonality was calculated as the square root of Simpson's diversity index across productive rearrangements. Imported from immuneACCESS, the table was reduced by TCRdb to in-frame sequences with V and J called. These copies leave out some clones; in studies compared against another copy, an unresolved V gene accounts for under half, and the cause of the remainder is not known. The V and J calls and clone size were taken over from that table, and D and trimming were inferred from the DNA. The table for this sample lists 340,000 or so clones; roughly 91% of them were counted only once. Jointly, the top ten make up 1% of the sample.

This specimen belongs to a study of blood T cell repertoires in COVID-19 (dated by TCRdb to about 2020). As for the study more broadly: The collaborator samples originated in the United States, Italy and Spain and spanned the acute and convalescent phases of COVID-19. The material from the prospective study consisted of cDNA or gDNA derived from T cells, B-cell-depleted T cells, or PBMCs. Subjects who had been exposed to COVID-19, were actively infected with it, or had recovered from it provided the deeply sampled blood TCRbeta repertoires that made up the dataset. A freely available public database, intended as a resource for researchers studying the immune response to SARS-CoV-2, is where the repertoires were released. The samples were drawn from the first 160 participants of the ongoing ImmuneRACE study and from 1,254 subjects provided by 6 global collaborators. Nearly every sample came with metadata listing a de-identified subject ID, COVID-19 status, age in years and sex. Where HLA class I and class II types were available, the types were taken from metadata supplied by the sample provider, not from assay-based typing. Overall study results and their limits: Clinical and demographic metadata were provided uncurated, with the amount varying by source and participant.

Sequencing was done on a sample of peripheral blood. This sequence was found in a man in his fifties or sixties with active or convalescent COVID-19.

The CDR3 protein: CASSPTGTTNTGELFF. The nucleotides read TGCGCCAGCAGCCCCACCGGGACTACGAACACCGGGGAGCTGTTTTTT. Recombination joined TRBV5-1 with TRBJ2-2; the central 7 bases match TRBD2. CDR1 and CDR2 (SGHRS, YFSETQ) derive from the germline V gene. V loses 4 bases at its end and J loses 0 bases; junction bases beyond the gene matches: 6. The CDR3 runs 16 amino acids, cysteine and phenylalanine included. The CDR3 DNA has 48 bases and is translated from base 1.